The clone carrying this TCR beta chain was counted ten times or more. Its antigen is unidentified. Germline assignment: CDR1 SNHLY and CDR2 FYNNEI. Trimming pared 8 bases from V and 5 bases from J, leaving 12 bases between. The CDR3 covers 12 residues. This record comes from a study of breast tumors, draining lymph nodes, adjacent tissues. One entry per CDR3 protein, called by TCRdb with MiXCR from the multiplex PCR reads. This table holds about 6,600 distinct CDR3 sequences, roughly 44% found once. Findings and limits, study-wide: Tumor repertoires ranked between lymph nodes and nontumor tissue in diversity, with V and J gene preferences. Findings are consistent with lymph node origin and intratumoral expansion of most tumor T cells.

The sequenced sample consisted of tumor-adjacent breast tissue. The rearrangement links TRBV2 to TRBJ2-5, with D perhaps being TRBD1 or TRBD2 (6 bases each). The source of this sequence is a female donor with breast cancer. Some clones in this sample may be carry-over from other donors' samples. CDR3 amino acids: CASVGGGETQYF. CDR3 DNA sequence: TGTGCCAGCGTGGGGGGCGGGGAGACCCAGTACTTC.